Described below is a single T cell receptor beta chain sequence and its context. These data originate in a study of blood T cells in healthy people across ages. Germline loops: CDR1 ENHRY, CDR2 SYGVKD. The CDR3 has 15 residues. The V end lost 10 bases, the J end lost 0 bases, and 13 bases lay between the germline ends. Using a J-beta primer mix together with a sample-barcoded 5' primer, a second PCR was run for roughly 6 to 12 cycles. TCRdb re-called the 5' RACE reads with MiXCR, one entry per CDR3 protein. The table lists about 1 million distinct CDR3 sequences, more than 35% of them singletons. The chain couples TRBV10-3 to TRBJ1-6, with TRBD1 as a possible D gene (5 bases). The sequenced material came from blood. This receptor was taken from a woman aged 55 to 70 in good health. This CDR3 reads CATEDTSSYNSPLHF. The CDR3, as DNA: TGTGCCACAGAGGACACGAGCTCCTATAATTCACCCCTCCACTTT.